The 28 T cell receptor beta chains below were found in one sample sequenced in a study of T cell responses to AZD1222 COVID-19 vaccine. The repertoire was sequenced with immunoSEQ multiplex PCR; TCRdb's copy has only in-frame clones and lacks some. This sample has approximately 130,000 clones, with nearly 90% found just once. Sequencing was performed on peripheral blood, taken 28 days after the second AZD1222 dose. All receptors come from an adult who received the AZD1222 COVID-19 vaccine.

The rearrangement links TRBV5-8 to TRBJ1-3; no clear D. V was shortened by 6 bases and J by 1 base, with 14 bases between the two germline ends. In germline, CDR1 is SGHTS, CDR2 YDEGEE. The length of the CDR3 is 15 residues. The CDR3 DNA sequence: TGTGCCAGCACCCTGAGATTACGGTCTGGAAACACCATATATTTT. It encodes CASTLRLRSGNTIYF. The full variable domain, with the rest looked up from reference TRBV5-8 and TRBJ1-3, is EAGVTQSPTHLIKTRGQQATLRCSPISGHTSVYWYQQALGLGLQFLLWYDEGEERNRGNFPPRFSGRQFPNYSSELNVNALELEDSALYLCASTLRLRSGNTIYFGEGSWLTVV.

The CDR3 sequence: CASSPRRGTNTGELFF. As DNA, the CDR3 is TGTGCCAGCAGCCCCCGGAGGGGGACGAACACCGGGGAGCTGTTTTTT. The chain recombines TRBV5-8 with TRBJ2-2, with D perhaps TRBD1 or TRBD2 (6 bases each). V was trimmed by 4 bases and J by 0 bases, leaving 13 bases between them. The germline V gene encodes CDR1 SGHTS and CDR2 YDEGEE. The CDR3 totals 16 residues.

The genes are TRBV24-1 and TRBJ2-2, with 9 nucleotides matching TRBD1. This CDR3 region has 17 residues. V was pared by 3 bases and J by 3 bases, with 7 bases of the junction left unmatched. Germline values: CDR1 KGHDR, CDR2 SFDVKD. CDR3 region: CATSDTPGQGDTGELFF. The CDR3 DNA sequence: TGTGCCACCAGTGATACCCCGGGACAGGGAGACACCGGGGAGCTGTTTTTT.

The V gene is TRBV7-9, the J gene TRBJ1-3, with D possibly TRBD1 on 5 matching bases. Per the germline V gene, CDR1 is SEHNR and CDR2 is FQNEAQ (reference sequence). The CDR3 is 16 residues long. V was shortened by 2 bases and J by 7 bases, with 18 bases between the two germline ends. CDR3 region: CASSLTSGGGGNTIYF. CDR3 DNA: TGTGCCAGCAGCTTAACCAGTGGCGGGGGAGGGAACACCATATATTTT.

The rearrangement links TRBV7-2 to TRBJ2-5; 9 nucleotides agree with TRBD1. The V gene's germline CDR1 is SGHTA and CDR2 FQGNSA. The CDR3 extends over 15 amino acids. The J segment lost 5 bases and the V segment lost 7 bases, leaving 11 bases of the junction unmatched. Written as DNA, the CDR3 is TGTGCCAGCACAAATGTGGGACAGGGTTCGGAGACCCAGTACTTC. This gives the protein CASTNVGQGSETQYF.

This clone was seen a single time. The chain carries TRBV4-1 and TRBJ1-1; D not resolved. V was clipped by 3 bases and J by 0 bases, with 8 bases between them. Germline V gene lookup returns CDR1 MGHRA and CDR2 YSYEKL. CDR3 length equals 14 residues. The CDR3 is CASSQEFVNTEAFF. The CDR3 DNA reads TGCGCCAGCAGCCAGGAATTTGTGAACACTGAAGCTTTCTTT.

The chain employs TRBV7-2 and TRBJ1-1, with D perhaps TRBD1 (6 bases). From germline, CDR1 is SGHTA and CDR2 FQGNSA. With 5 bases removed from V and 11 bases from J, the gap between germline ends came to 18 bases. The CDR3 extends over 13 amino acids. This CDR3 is CASSPERGGEAFF. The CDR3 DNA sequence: TGTGCCAGCAGCCCCGAGAGAGGGGGAGAGGCTTTCTTT.

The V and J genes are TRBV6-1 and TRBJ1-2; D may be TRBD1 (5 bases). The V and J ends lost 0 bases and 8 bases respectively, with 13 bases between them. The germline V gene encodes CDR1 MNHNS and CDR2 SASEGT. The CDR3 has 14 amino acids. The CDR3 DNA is TGTGCCAGCAGTGAAGCGTGGCAGGGTAACGGCTACACCTTC. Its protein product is CASSEAWQGNGYTF.

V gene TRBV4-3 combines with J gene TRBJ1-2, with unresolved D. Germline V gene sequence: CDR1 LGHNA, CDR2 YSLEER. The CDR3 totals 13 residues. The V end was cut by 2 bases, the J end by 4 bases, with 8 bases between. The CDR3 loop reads CASSQTEGYGYTF. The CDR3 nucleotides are TGCGCCAGCAGCCAAACTGAGGGCTATGGCTACACCTTC.

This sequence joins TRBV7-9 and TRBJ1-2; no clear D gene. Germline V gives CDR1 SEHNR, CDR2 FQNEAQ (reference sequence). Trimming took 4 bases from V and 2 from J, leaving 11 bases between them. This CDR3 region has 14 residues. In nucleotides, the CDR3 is TGTGCCAGCAGCTCCCCCACGGCCAACTATGGCTACACCTTC. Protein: CASSSPTANYGYTF.

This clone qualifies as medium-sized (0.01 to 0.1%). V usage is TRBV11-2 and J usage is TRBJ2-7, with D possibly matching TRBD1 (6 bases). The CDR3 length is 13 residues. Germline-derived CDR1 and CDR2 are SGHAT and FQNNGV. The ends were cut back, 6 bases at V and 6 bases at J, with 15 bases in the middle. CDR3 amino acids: CASRKPGTREQYF. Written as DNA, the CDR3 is TGTGCCAGCAGAAAACCCGGGACACGCGAGCAGTACTTC.

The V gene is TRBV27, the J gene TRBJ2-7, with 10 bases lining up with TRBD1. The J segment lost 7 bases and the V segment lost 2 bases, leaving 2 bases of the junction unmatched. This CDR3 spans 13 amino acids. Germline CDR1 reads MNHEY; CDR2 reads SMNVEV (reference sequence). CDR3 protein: CASSLGQGGEQYF. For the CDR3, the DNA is TGTGCCAGCAGTTTAGGACAGGGGGGTGAGCAGTACTTC.

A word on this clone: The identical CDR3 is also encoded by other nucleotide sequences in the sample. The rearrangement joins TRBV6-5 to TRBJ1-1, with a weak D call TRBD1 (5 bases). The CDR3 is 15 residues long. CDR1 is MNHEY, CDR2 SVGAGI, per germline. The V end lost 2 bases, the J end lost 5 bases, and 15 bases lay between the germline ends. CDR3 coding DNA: TGTGCCAGCAGTTACAGTGGCGGAAGGGGTACTGAAGCTTTCTTT. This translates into CASSYSGGRGTEAFF.

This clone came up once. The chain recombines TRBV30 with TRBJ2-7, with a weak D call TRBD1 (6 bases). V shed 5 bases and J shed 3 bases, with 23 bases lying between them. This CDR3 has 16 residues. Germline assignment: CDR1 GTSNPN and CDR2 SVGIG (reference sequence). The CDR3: CAWGSPQDSLDYEQYF. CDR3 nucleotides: TGTGCCTGGGGCTCCCCCCAGGACAGTTTAGACTACGAGCAGTACTTC.

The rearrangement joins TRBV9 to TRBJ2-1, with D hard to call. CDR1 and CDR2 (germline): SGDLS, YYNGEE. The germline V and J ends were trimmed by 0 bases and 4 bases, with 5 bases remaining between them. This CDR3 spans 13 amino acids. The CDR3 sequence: CASSVDQYNEQFF. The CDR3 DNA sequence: TGTGCCAGCAGCGTAGACCAGTACAATGAGCAGTTCTTC.

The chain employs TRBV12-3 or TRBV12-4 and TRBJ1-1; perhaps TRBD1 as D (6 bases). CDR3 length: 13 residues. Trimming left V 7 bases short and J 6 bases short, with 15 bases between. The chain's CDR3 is CASTIRGVPEAFF. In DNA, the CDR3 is TGTGCCAGCACTATAAGGGGGGTTCCTGAAGCTTTCTTT.

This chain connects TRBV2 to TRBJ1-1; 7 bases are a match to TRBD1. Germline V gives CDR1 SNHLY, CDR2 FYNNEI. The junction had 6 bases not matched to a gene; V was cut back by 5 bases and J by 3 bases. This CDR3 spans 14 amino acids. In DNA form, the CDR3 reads TGTGCCAGCAGTTTACTCACAGGGGACACTGAAGCTTTCTTT. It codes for CASSLLTGDTEAFF.

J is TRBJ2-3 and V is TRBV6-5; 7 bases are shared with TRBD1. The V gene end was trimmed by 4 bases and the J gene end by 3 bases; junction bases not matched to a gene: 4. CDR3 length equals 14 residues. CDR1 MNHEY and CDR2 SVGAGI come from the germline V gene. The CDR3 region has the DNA TGTGCCAGCAGTTTTACAGGGGTGACAGATACGCAGTATTTT. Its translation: CASSFTGVTDTQYF.

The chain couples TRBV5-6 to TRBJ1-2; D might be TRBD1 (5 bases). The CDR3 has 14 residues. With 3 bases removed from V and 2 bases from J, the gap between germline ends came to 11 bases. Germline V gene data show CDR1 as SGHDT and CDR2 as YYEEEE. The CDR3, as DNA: TGTGCCAGCAGCTGGACGACAGTCAACTATGGCTACACCTTC. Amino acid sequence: CASSWTTVNYGYTF.

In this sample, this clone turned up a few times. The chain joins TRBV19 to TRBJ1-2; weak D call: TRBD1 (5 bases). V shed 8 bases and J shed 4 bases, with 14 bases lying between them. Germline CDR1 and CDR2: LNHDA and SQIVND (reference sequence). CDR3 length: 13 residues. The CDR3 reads CASSLGTFYGYTF. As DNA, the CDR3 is TGTGCCAGTTCGCTAGGGACTTTCTATGGCTACACCTTC.

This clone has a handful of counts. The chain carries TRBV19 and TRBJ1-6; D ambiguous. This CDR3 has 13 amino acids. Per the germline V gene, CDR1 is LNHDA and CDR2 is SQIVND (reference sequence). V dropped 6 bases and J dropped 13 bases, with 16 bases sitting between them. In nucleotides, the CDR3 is TGTGCCAGTAGAGATATTGGGCTTGAGCCCCTCCACTTT. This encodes CASRDIGLEPLHF.

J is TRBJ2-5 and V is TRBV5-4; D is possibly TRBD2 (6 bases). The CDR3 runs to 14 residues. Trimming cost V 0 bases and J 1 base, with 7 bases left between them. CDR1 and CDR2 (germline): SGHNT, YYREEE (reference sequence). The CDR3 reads CASSLVGGQETQYF. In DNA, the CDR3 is TGTGCCAGCAGCTTGGTGGGGGGCCAAGAGACCCAGTACTTC.

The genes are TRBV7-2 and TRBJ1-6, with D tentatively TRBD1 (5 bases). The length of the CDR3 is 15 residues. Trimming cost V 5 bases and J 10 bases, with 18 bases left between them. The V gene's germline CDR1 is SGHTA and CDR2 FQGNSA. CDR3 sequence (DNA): TGTGCCAGCAGCCCCTTCATGGGAGGGGAATCACCCCTCCACTTT. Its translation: CASSPFMGGESPLHF.

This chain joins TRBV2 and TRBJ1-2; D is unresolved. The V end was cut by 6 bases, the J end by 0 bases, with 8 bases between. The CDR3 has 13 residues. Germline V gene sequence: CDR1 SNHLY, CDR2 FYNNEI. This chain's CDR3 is CASSPNSNYGYTF. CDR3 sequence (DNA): TGTGCCAGCAGCCCCAACTCTAACTATGGCTACACCTTC.

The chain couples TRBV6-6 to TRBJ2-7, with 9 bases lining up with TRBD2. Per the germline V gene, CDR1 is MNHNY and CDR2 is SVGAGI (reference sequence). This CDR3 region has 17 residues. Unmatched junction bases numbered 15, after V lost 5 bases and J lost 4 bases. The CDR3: CASSPWGGTSTQYEQYF. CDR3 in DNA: TGTGCCAGCAGTCCCTGGGGTGGGACTAGCACCCAATACGAGCAGTACTTC.

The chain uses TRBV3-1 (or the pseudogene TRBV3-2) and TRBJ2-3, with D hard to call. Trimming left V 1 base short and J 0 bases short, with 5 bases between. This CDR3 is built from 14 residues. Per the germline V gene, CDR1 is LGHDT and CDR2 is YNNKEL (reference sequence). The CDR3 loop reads CASSQGPSTDTQYF. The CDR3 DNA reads TGTGCCAGCAGCCAAGGCCCTAGCACAGATACGCAGTATTTT.

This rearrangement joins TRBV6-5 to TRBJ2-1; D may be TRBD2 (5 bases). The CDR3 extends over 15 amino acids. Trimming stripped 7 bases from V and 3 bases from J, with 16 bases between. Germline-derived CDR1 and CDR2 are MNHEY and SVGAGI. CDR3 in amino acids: CASIPYAGSYNEQFF. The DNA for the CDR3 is TGTGCCAGCATACCTTACGCGGGCAGCTACAATGAGCAGTTCTTC.

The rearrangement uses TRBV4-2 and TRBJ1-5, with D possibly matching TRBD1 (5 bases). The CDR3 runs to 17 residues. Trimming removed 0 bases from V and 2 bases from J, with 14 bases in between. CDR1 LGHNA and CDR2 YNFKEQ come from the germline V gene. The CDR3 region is CASSQDRGKGGNQPQHF. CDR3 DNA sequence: TGTGCCAGCAGCCAAGATCGGGGCAAAGGGGGCAATCAGCCCCAGCATTTT.